What follows are 25 T cell receptor beta chains derived from one specimen sequenced in a study of blood T cell repertoires in COVID-19. The data were produced by immunoSEQ multiplex PCR, yet TCRdb's version contains in-frame clones alone and is incomplete. Found here are 200,000 to 300,000 clones, 70% to 85% of them singletons; the top ten hold over 8%. The sequenced material came from peripheral blood. These receptors all come from a woman aged 80 or older with acute or convalescent COVID-19.

CDR3 sequence: CASSLGHLPYNEQFF. The CDR3 region has the DNA TGTGCCAGCTCACTGGGACACCTCCCCTACAATGAGCAGTTCTTC. This chain links TRBV18 with TRBJ2-1; a weak D match, TRBD1 (6 bases). V gave up 4 bases and J gave up 2 bases, with 12 bases separating them. The CDR3 is 15 residues long. Germline lookup yields CDR1 KGHSH and CDR2 LQKENI. Full variable domain (remainder filled in from reference TRBV18 and TRBJ2-1): NAGVMQNPRHLVRRRGQEARLRCSPMKGHSHVYWYRQLPEEGLKFMVYLQKENIIDESGMPKERFSAEFPKEGPSILRIQQVVRGDSAAYFCASSLGHLPYNEQFFGPGTRLTVL.

V usage is TRBV11-2 and J usage is TRBJ1-3, with 9 nucleotides matching TRBD1. V shed 3 bases and J 0 bases; nucleotides not matched to a gene: 0. The length of the CDR3 is 15 residues. Germline loops: CDR1 SGHAT, CDR2 FQNNGV. CDR3 coding DNA: TGTGCCAGCAGCTTGGACAGGGGCTCTGGAAACACCATATATTTT. It is translated as CASSLDRGSGNTIYF.

The rearrangement links TRBV11-2 to TRBJ2-3; 9 nucleotides agree with TRBD2. CDR3 size: 15 residues. J gave up 4 bases and V 6 bases, and 8 bases lay outside the gene matches. Germline-derived CDR1 and CDR2 are SGHAT and FQNNGV. The DNA of the CDR3 is TGTGCCAGCAGTCATAGCGGGGGCAGCGCAGATACGCAGTATTTT. This translates into CASSHSGGSADTQYF.

This clone appeared a single time. The chain uses TRBV11-2 and TRBJ1-6; D may be TRBD1 (6 bases). The CDR3 runs 16 residues. Germline lookup yields CDR1 SGHAT and CDR2 FQNNGV. Trimming removed 5 bases from V and 7 bases from J, with 18 bases in between. The CDR3 sequence: CASSPLGGGLNSPLHF. CDR3 nucleotide sequence: TGTGCCAGCAGCCCCCTAGGGGGGGGGTTGAATTCACCCCTCCACTTT.

The chain recombines TRBV2 with TRBJ1-2, with 8 bases matching TRBD1. Trimming removed 1 base from V and 4 bases from J; junction bases left unmatched: 8. Germline V gives CDR1 SNHLY, CDR2 FYNNEI. The CDR3 length is 16 residues. The CDR3 loop reads CASSEVGTGKFYGYTF. The CDR3 DNA is TGTGCCAGCAGTGAAGTAGGGACAGGCAAATTCTATGGCTACACCTTC.

V gene TRBV28 combines with J gene TRBJ2-2; 13 nucleotides align to TRBD2. Trimming at V came to 2 bases and at J to 7 bases, leaving 4 bases not matched to a gene. CDR1 MDHEN and CDR2 SYDVKM come from the germline V gene. The CDR3 spans 16 residues. Written as DNA, the CDR3 is TGTGCCAGCAGTTTACACACTAGCGGGGGGGGCGGGGAGCTGTTTTTT. This sequence encodes CASSLHTSGGGGELFF.

The V gene is TRBV19, the J gene TRBJ2-5, with 7 bases that match TRBD1. Germline V gene lookup returns CDR1 LNHDA and CDR2 SQIVND (reference sequence). There are 17 residues in the CDR3. V dropped 6 bases and J dropped 2; count of bases not matched to a gene: 15. The CDR3 spells CASSPKLGQPKQETQYF. The CDR3 nucleotides read TGTGCCAGTAGCCCAAAACTGGGACAGCCGAAACAAGAGACCCAGTACTTC. The full variable domain, in which reference TRBV19 and TRBJ2-5 provide the parts outside the CDR3, is DGGITQSPKYLFRKEGQNVTLSCEQNLNHDAMYWYRQDPGQGLRLIYYSQIVNDFQKGDIAEGYSVSREKKESFPLTVTSAQKNPTAFYLCASSPKLGQPKQETQYFGPGTRLLVL.

The CDR3 loop is CASRVGDSNTGELFF. Here the CDR3 DNA reads TGCGCCAGCAGAGTTGGTGACTCGAACACCGGGGAGCTGTTTTTT. The rearrangement links TRBV5-1 to TRBJ2-2; D is undetermined. Trimming took off 5 bases at V and 0 bases at J, with 11 bases between the two ends. The CDR3 is 15 amino acids. From germline, CDR1 is SGHRS and CDR2 YFSETQ.

The V call is TRBV7-9, the J call TRBJ2-5; D possibly corresponds to TRBD2 (5 bases). This CDR3 spans 15 amino acids. The V gene lost 0 bases and the J gene lost 5 bases, with 13 bases spanning the gap. Germline V gene lookup returns CDR1 SEHNR and CDR2 FQNEAQ (reference sequence). CDR3 in amino acids: CASSLASTRVETQYF. The CDR3 DNA reads as TGTGCCAGCAGCTTAGCGAGCACGAGGGTGGAGACCCAGTACTTC.

The rearrangement uses TRBV5-1 and TRBJ2-3; 7 bases line up with TRBD1. V was pared by 0 bases and J by 3 bases, with 1 base of the junction left unmatched. The germline V gene has CDR1 SGHRS and CDR2 YFSETQ. The CDR3 extends over 14 amino acids. DNA of the CDR3: TGCGCCAGCAGCTTGGTGACAGGGACAGATACGCAGTATTTT. It specifies CASSLVTGTDTQYF.

The chain uses TRBV2 and TRBJ1-1, with 9 bases lining up with TRBD1. Germline loops: CDR1 SNHLY, CDR2 FYNNEI. The CDR3 has 15 amino acids. The V gene end was trimmed by 6 bases and the J gene end by 0 bases; junction bases not matched to a gene: 5. Here the CDR3 DNA reads TGTGCCAGCAGGGGGGACAGGGTGTTGAACACTGAAGCTTTCTTT. This codes for CASRGDRVLNTEAFF.

The chain uses TRBV27 and TRBJ1-3, with D uncertain. In germline, CDR1 is MNHEY, CDR2 SMNVEV (reference sequence). The CDR3 is 15 residues long. Trimming removed 6 bases from V and 2 bases from J, with 14 bases in between. Here the CDR3 reads CASRSFRNPGNTIYF. CDR3 bases: TGTGCCAGCAGATCCTTTAGAAACCCTGGAAACACCATATATTTT.

The V call is TRBV30, the J call TRBJ1-1; the D gene is possibly TRBD1 (6 bases). Germline assignment: CDR1 GTSNPN and CDR2 SVGIG (reference sequence). This CDR3 is 12 amino acids long. V was cut by 4 bases and J by 3 bases, with 9 bases left in between. As DNA, the CDR3 is TGTGCCTGGACAGGGGCGGACACTGAAGCTTTCTTT. Amino acid sequence: CAWTGADTEAFF. Full variable domain (remainder filled in from reference TRBV30 and TRBJ1-1): SQTIHQWPATLVQPVGSPLSLECTVEGTSNPNLYWYRQAAGRGLQLLFYSVGIGQISSEVPQNLSASRPQDRQFILSSKKLLLSDSGFYLCAWTGADTEAFFGQGTRLTVV.

The chain links TRBV2 to TRBJ2-7; TRBD1 matches 7 bases. The J segment lost 2 bases and the V segment lost 8 bases, leaving 12 bases of the junction unmatched. The CDR3 sequence is 15 residues long. The germline gives CDR1 SNHLY, CDR2 FYNNEI. CDR3 residues: CASFRSWDSTYEQYF. Written as DNA, the CDR3 is TGTGCCAGCTTCCGAAGCTGGGACAGTACCTACGAGCAGTACTTC.

The V and J genes are TRBV10-3 and TRBJ1-4, with D uncertain. Germline assignment: CDR1 ENHRY and CDR2 SYGVKD. The CDR3 is 14 residues long. V was pared by 6 bases and J by 8 bases, with 16 bases between. The CDR3 DNA is TGTGCCATCAGCCAGACGGGAGGAGAAGAAAAACTGTTTTTT. Translation: CAISQTGGEEKLFF.

The chain couples TRBV28 to TRBJ1-5; D perhaps matches TRBD1 (5 bases). Trimming cost V 6 bases and J 6 bases, with 18 bases left between them. The CDR3 sequence is 15 residues long. Germline CDR1 and CDR2: MDHEN and SYDVKM. The CDR3 DNA reads TGTGCCAGCAGCCCCGGGGGAGGTCGTAGTCAGCCCCAGCATTTT. The encoded protein is CASSPGGGRSQPQHF.

The chain links TRBV4-1 to TRBJ2-5; weak D call: TRBD2 (5 bases). The germline V gene encodes CDR1 MGHRA and CDR2 YSYEKL. This CDR3 is 15 amino acids long. Trimming pared 4 bases from V and 3 bases from J, leaving 15 bases between. The chain's CDR3 is CASSLQAFGEETQYF. The CDR3 nucleotides read TGCGCCAGCAGCCTCCAAGCCTTCGGGGAAGAGACCCAGTACTTC.

CDR3 loop: CASRRGSGDSPLHF. The DNA for the CDR3 is TGTGCCAGCAGACGGGGGTCTGGCGATTCACCCCTCCACTTT. V is TRBV7-9 and J is TRBJ1-6, with D possibly being TRBD1 (5 bases). The germline CDR1 and CDR2 sequences are SEHNR and FQNEAQ (reference sequence). Trimming cost V 6 bases and J 8 bases, with 14 bases left between them. The CDR3 loop spans 14 amino acids.

The chain links TRBV9 to TRBJ1-1; D is perhaps TRBD1 (6 bases). V was cut by 5 bases and J by 2 bases, with 7 bases left in between. CDR3 length equals 12 residues. The germline V gene has CDR1 SGDLS and CDR2 YYNGEE. The DNA of the CDR3 is TGTGCCAGCAGACAGGGTAACACTGAAGCTTTCTTT. Encoded protein: CASRQGNTEAFF.

The chain combines TRBV6-1 with TRBJ1-2; 7 nucleotides agree with TRBD1. Germline V gene data show CDR1 as MNHNS and CDR2 as SASEGT. CDR3 length: 16 amino acids. V was clipped by 3 bases and J by 6 bases; unmatched bases: 13. The CDR3 DNA follows: TGTGCCAGCAGTGAGGCTGTTTCCAGGGGGACCAATGGCTACACCTTC. It translates to CASSEAVSRGTNGYTF.

The chain recombines TRBV6-5 with TRBJ2-1; TRBD2 matches at 7 bases. This CDR3 region has 12 residues. Trimming at V came to 8 bases and at J to 5 bases, leaving 3 bases not matched to a gene. Germline V CDR1 and CDR2: MNHEY, SVGAGI. The CDR3 nucleotides are TGTGCCAGCGGCCGGGGGGACAATGAGCAGTTCTTC. This translates into CASGRGDNEQFF.

This rearrangement joins TRBV29-1 to TRBJ2-3, with 9 bases matching TRBD1. CDR1 is SQVTM and CDR2 is ANQGSEA in the germline V gene. The CDR3 covers 15 residues. With 3 bases clipped from V and 4 bases from J, the junction kept 8 bases outside the gene matches. The CDR3 DNA sequence: TGCAGCGTTGAGACCACAGGGGGCAGGGCAGATACGCAGTATTTT. Residues: CSVETTGGRADTQYF.

CDR3 amino acids: CAWTIQGAHQPQHF. The CDR3 nucleotides are TGTGCCTGGACAATACAGGGGGCCCATCAGCCCCAGCATTTT. This chain links TRBV30 with TRBJ1-5; 9 bases agree with TRBD1. Losses at the gene ends were 4 bases for V and 5 bases for J; bases not matched to a gene: 6. CDR3 length equals 14 residues. Germline values: CDR1 GTSNPN, CDR2 SVGIG (reference sequence).

The rearrangement links TRBV19 to TRBJ2-2, with 9 bases matching TRBD1. In germline, CDR1 is LNHDA, CDR2 SQIVND (reference sequence). This CDR3 spans 15 amino acids. The V and J ends lost 1 base and 4 bases, in that order; junction bases with no gene match: 1. The CDR3 coding sequence is TGTGCCAGTAGTATAGGGGACAGGGCCACCGGGGAGCTGTTTTTT. It encodes CASSIGDRATGELFF. The whole variable domain, filled in from reference TRBV19 and TRBJ2-2, reads DGGITQSPKYLFRKEGQNVTLSCEQNLNHDAMYWYRQDPGQGLRLIYYSQIVNDFQKGDIAEGYSVSREKKESFPLTVTSAQKNPTAFYLCASSIGDRATGELFFGEGSRLTVL.

The J gene is TRBJ2-7, the V gene TRBV27; TRBD1 is a possible D gene (6 bases). CDR1 is MNHEY and CDR2 is SMNVEV in the germline V gene (reference sequence). Trimming took off 5 bases at V and 3 bases at J, with 11 bases between the two ends. The CDR3 runs 13 residues. CDR3 sequence: CASSLKDSYEQYF. CDR3 nucleotides: TGTGCCAGCAGTCTGAAGGACAGCTACGAGCAGTACTTC.